This TCR beta chain was identified in a study of T cells after yellow fever vaccination. In germline, CDR1 is LGHNA, CDR2 YSLEER. This CDR3 contains 15 residues. As TCR cDNA was made by 5'RACE template switching, a universal primer site and UMIs were added. MiXCR, applied by TCRdb to the 5' RACE reads, yields one record per CDR3 protein. Among about 73,000 distinct CDR3 sequences listed, almost 8% were seen once. Regarding this clonotype: The junction shows a germline mismatch at one end, possibly a read error.

The rearrangement links TRBV4-3 to TRBJ2-2, with a weak D call TRBD2 (5 bases). The sequenced sample was CD8+ T cells sorted from PBMCs, obtained on the day of the yellow fever booster vaccination. The clonotype originates from a man aged 25 to 45 who received the YFV17D yellow fever vaccine. CDR3 amino acids: CASGQGAGGTGELFF. In DNA form, the CDR3 reads TGCGCCAGCGGCCAAGGTGCCGGAGGCACCGGGGAGCTGTTTTTT.